The 17 T cell receptor beta chains below all came from one sample that was sequenced in a study of metastatic and nonmetastatic thyroid tumors. TCRdb reprocessed the PCR reads using MiXCR. The table records roughly 40,000 clones, about 18% of them present only once. All patients were untreated before thyroid surgery. Material: blood. All receptors come from a male donor with papillary thyroid cancer or a benign thyroid nodule (not recorded which). Some clones in this sample may be carry-over from other donors' samples.

With regard to this clone: This may be a read error, as it is one base from a much larger clone. The same CDR3 can be traced to other DNA sequences in this sample. This chain uses TRBV4-2 with TRBJ1-2; no reliable D call. V was pared by 5 bases and J by 5 bases, with 18 bases between. CDR3 length: 15 residues. Germline CDR1 is LGHNA and CDR2 is YNFKEQ. The CDR3 nucleotides are TGTGCCAGCAGCGTCAGGACCGACGGGCCGTATGGCTACACCTTC. It is translated as CASSVRTDGPYGYTF.

This clone was seen ten or more times. The J gene is TRBJ1-5, the V gene TRBV6-6; TRBD1 matches at 9 bases. This CDR3 is 16 amino acids long. Looked up from germline, CDR1 is MNHNY and CDR2 is SVGAGI (reference sequence). Trimming cost V 2 bases and J 3 bases; bases outside gene matches: 5. CDR3 bases: TGTGCCAGCAGTTACCCAGGACAGGGGCACAATCAGCCCCAGCATTTT. The encoded protein is CASSYPGQGHNQPQHF.

This clone has at least ten counts. The rearrangement joins TRBV27 to TRBJ2-7; D uncertain. The CDR3 has 13 amino acids. V shed 4 bases and J shed 1 base, with 8 bases lying between them. The germline V gene encodes CDR1 MNHEY and CDR2 SMNVEV (reference sequence). The CDR3 sequence is CASSSVDSYEQYF. The CDR3 DNA sequence: TGTGCCAGCAGTTCGGTAGATTCCTACGAGCAGTACTTC.

This clone showed up many times. This chain connects TRBV15 to TRBJ2-3; D unresolved. The ends were cut back, 7 bases at V and 2 bases at J, with 13 bases in the middle. The CDR3 runs to 14 residues. From germline, CDR1 is LNHNV and CDR2 YYDKDF (reference sequence). Here the CDR3 DNA reads TGTGCCACCAACAAACGGGCAAACACAGATACGCAGTATTTT. This codes for CATNKRANTDTQYF.

This clone has at least ten counts. V is TRBV28 and J is TRBJ2-7; D ambiguous. The CDR3 is 13 residues long. Per the germline V gene, CDR1 is MDHEN and CDR2 is SYDVKM. V lost 3 bases and J lost 2, with 8 bases in between. CDR3: CASSFLSAYEQYF. The DNA for the CDR3 is TGTGCCAGCAGTTTTCTTTCGGCCTACGAGCAGTACTTC.

V is TRBV12-3 or TRBV12-4 and J is TRBJ1-2; weak D call: TRBD1 (5 bases). V was trimmed by 5 bases and J by 10 bases, leaving 14 bases between them. The CDR3 is 12 amino acids. In nucleotides, the CDR3 is TGTGCCAGCAGTCCAGGGTCCTATTTCTACACCTTC. Translating it yields CASSPGSYFYTF.

This clone showed up just a few times. The chain carries TRBV6-1 and TRBJ2-7; D perhaps matches TRBD2 (6 bases). This CDR3 has 15 residues. Between the trimmed V and J ends, which lost 6 bases and 0 bases, there was a span of 15 bases. Germline values: CDR1 MNHNS, CDR2 SASEGT. CDR3 in DNA: TGTGCCAGCAGGGACGTGGGACTTCCCTCCTACGAGCAGTACTTC. Its protein product is CASRDVGLPSYEQYF.

This clone was found many times. The gene calls are TRBV20-1 and TRBJ1-1, with D perhaps matching TRBD1 (6 bases). The CDR3 is 15 amino acids. The germline V gene has CDR1 DFQATT and CDR2 SNEGSKA (reference sequence). Between the trimmed V and J ends, which lost 0 bases and 11 bases, there was a span of 22 bases. The CDR3: CSARDSRGAGVGAFF. For the CDR3, the DNA is TGCAGTGCTAGAGATTCCCGGGGGGCCGGAGTGGGTGCTTTCTTT.

This clone has a count of ten or more. The J gene is TRBJ2-2, the V gene TRBV11-3; 7 nucleotides line up with TRBD1. CDR3 length: 15 amino acids. Trimming took 4 bases from V and 1 from J; bases not matched to a gene: 3. Per germline, CDR1 SGHNT and CDR2 YENEEA. The CDR3 sequence is CASSSRTGNTGELFF. The CDR3 DNA reads as TGTGCCAGCAGCTCAAGGACAGGGAACACCGGGGAGCTGTTTTTT.

This clone was counted at least ten times. The gene calls are TRBV11-2 and TRBJ2-2; D possibly corresponds to TRBD2 (5 bases). CDR1 and CDR2 from the germline V gene are SGHAT and FQNNGV. V was clipped by 0 bases and J by 6 bases, with 17 bases between them. The CDR3 is made up of 17 amino acids. The CDR3 protein is CASSLDLLLGNAGELFF. In DNA form, the CDR3 reads TGTGCCAGCAGCTTAGACCTCCTACTAGGAAACGCCGGGGAGCTGTTTTTT.

The CDR3 loop reads CASSSTGTYEQYF. CDR3 coding DNA: TGTGCCAGTAGTAGTACCGGGACCTACGAGCAGTACTTC. The chain uses TRBV19 and TRBJ2-7; possible D gene TRBD2, 5 bases. CDR1 is LNHDA, CDR2 SQIVND, per germline (reference sequence). This CDR3 comprises 13 residues. Trimming took 4 bases from V and 2 from J, leaving 9 bases between them.

At least ten counts were recorded for this clone. V and J are TRBV6-1 and TRBJ1-4; D remains ambiguous. The V end was cut by 4 bases, the J end by 7 bases, with 4 bases between. Per the germline V gene, CDR1 is MNHNS and CDR2 is SASEGT. The CDR3 totals 11 residues. The CDR3 reads CASSGGEKLFF. Here the CDR3 DNA reads TGTGCCAGCAGTGGAGGTGAAAAACTGTTTTTT.

This clone has a count of ten or more. The chain joins TRBV6-4 to TRBJ2-3; 10 nucleotides match TRBD2. The CDR3 runs to 15 residues. Per germline, CDR1 MRHNA and CDR2 SNTAGT. The trim removed 3 bases at V and 1 base at J, leaving 1 base unmatched. The CDR3 bases are TGTGCCAGCAGTGAGGGGACTAGCGGCACAGATACGCAGTATTTT. Translating gives CASSEGTSGTDTQYF.

This clone was picked up a small number of times. This may stem from a read error, because a much larger clone lies one nucleotide away. The gene calls are TRBV29-1 and TRBJ2-7; possibly TRBD1 or TRBD2 for D (5 bases each). The CDR3 runs 11 residues. Trimming stripped 4 bases from V and 9 bases from J, with 13 bases between. Germline V gene lookup returns CDR1 SQVTM and CDR2 ANQGSEA. The CDR3 bases are TGCAGCGTTGCGTGGGGGACGGGGCAGTACTTC. This codes for CSVAWGTGQYF.

This clone was counted between two and nine times. The rearrangement links TRBV5-1 to TRBJ1-1, with a tentative D call TRBD1 (6 bases). In germline, CDR1 is SGHRS, CDR2 YFSETQ. Trimming pared 1 base from V and 11 bases from J, leaving 15 bases between. The CDR3 runs 13 residues. The CDR3 sequence is CASSLFMGHFAFF. Written as DNA, the CDR3 is TGCGCCAGCAGCTTGTTTATGGGACACTTCGCTTTCTTT.

This clone has more than one count but fewer than ten. The chain links TRBV6-2 or TRBV6-3 to TRBJ1-2; TRBD1 matches 11 bases. Germline values: CDR1 MNHEY, CDR2 SVGEGT. After removal of 5 bases from V and 2 bases from J, the junction contained 10 bases not matched to a gene. The length of the CDR3 is 17 residues. The CDR3 DNA is TGTGCCAGCAGTCCTGACCGGGACAGGGGGAGGAACTATGGCTACACCTTC. Translating gives CASSPDRDRGRNYGYTF.

The table lists this clone with a few counts. The V gene is TRBV6-1, the J gene TRBJ1-5, with a possible D match to TRBD1 (5 bases). The V end lost 2 bases, the J end lost 4 bases, and 15 bases lay between the germline ends. The CDR3 totals 16 residues. CDR1 and CDR2 (germline): MNHNS, SASEGT. The CDR3: CASSERGQGGNQPQHF. In DNA form, the CDR3 reads TGTGCCAGCAGTGAAAGAGGGCAGGGTGGAAATCAGCCCCAGCATTTT.